These 10 T cell receptor beta chains came from one sample sequenced in a study of T cell responses to AZD1222 COVID-19 vaccine. TCRdb's copy holds only in-frame clones and misses some; the assay was immunoSEQ multiplex PCR. The sample shows some 120,000 clones, 85% to 90% of them seen only once. Sample: peripheral blood, taken on day 0 of AZD1222 vaccination. Receptor source: an adult in good health.

The gene calls are TRBV5-1 and TRBJ2-7; D gene ambiguous. CDR1 is SGHRS, CDR2 YFSETQ, per germline. The CDR3 consists of 14 residues. The V gene lost 0 bases and the J gene lost 6 bases, with 13 bases spanning the gap. The CDR3 is CASSLVRADLEQYF. In DNA, the CDR3 is TGCGCCAGCAGCTTGGTTCGGGCTGACCTCGAGCAGTACTTC.

The gene calls are TRBV2 and TRBJ1-1; D is undetermined. CDR1 and CDR2 from the germline V gene are SNHLY and FYNNEI. V lost 7 bases and J lost 3, with 6 bases in between. This CDR3 is 11 amino acids long. The CDR3 coding sequence is TGTGCCAGCACCCAAGACACTGAAGCTTTCTTT. This translates into CASTQDTEAFF.

The rearrangement links TRBV5-1 to TRBJ1-1, with D possibly TRBD1 on 6 matching bases. In germline, CDR1 is SGHRS, CDR2 YFSETQ. The CDR3 is 15 amino acids. V was clipped by 4 bases and J by 1 base, with 14 bases between them. CDR3: CASSPSGTPNTEAFF. Written as DNA, the CDR3 is TGCGCCAGCAGCCCCTCCGGGACACCGAACACTGAAGCTTTCTTT.

CDR3 sequence reads: CASSYKLAGEYEQYF. The CDR3 coding sequence is TGTGCCAGCAGTTACAAACTAGCGGGAGAGTACGAGCAGTACTTC. The chain employs TRBV6-6 and TRBJ2-7; 11 nucleotides line up with TRBD2. The germline V gene has CDR1 MNHNY and CDR2 SVGAGI (reference sequence). Trimming at V came to 2 bases and at J to 4 bases, leaving 4 bases not matched to a gene. This CDR3 region has 15 residues.

The chain couples TRBV2 to TRBJ1-5; 10 bases align to TRBD1. This CDR3 is built from 15 residues. Unmatched junction bases numbered 5, after V lost 4 bases and J lost 5 bases. Germline-derived CDR1 and CDR2 are SNHLY and FYNNEI. In nucleotides, the CDR3 is TGTGCCAGCAGTGGGACAGGGGGGACGGATCAGCCCCAGCATTTT. Encoded protein: CASSGTGGTDQPQHF.

The sample holds a few counts of this clone. V is TRBV10-3 and J is TRBJ1-6, with 7 bases matching TRBD1. The CDR3 sequence is 17 residues long. With V trimmed by 4 bases and J by 0 bases, 6 bases remained unmatched. Germline loops: CDR1 ENHRY, CDR2 SYGVKD. The CDR3 reads CAISAPTGSSYNSPLHF. As DNA, the CDR3 is TGTGCCATCAGTGCCCCGACAGGGAGCTCCTATAATTCACCCCTCCACTTT.

CDR3: CASTPEAGSGANVLTF. As DNA, the CDR3 is TGCGCCAGCACCCCGGAAGCTGGCTCTGGGGCCAACGTCCTGACTTTC. The V and J genes are TRBV5-1 and TRBJ2-6; D is undetermined. Germline V lookup: CDR1 SGHRS, CDR2 YFSETQ. This CDR3 spans 16 amino acids. V lost 6 bases to trimming and J lost 0 bases, with 13 bases between them.

V usage is TRBV27 and J usage is TRBJ1-2, with D possibly TRBD1 on 6 matching bases. Trimming cost V 1 base and J 4 bases, with 7 bases left between them. The CDR3 runs 13 residues. CDR1 MNHEY and CDR2 SMNVEV come from the germline V gene (reference sequence). This CDR3 is CASSLFRGYGYTF. The CDR3, as DNA: TGTGCCAGCAGTTTATTCAGGGGCTATGGCTACACCTTC.

V usage is TRBV7-9 and J usage is TRBJ1-4; 8 bases match TRBD1. The trim removed 1 base at V and 7 bases at J, leaving 5 bases unmatched. The germline gives CDR1 SEHNR, CDR2 FQNEAQ (reference sequence). CDR3 size: 15 residues. The CDR3 here is CASSLGTGSSEKLFF. The CDR3, as DNA: TGTGCCAGCAGCTTAGGGACAGGGAGTAGTGAAAAACTGTTTTTT. The full variable domain, with the rest looked up from reference TRBV7-9 and TRBJ1-4, is DTGVSQNPRHKITKRGQNVTFRCDPISEHNRLYWYRQTLGQGPEFLTYFQNEAQLEKSRLLSDRFSAERPKGSFSTLEIQRTEQGDSAMYLCASSLGTGSSEKLFFGSGTQLSVL.

The genes are TRBV5-1 and TRBJ2-7, with a weak D call TRBD2 (6 bases). The CDR3 contains 14 residues. CDR1 and CDR2 from the germline V gene are SGHRS and YFSETQ. The germline V and J ends were trimmed by 0 bases and 5 bases, with 12 bases remaining between them. CDR3: CASSLAAGKDEQYF. CDR3 nucleotides: TGCGCCAGCAGCTTGGCGGCGGGGAAGGACGAGCAGTACTTC. The whole variable domain, filled in from reference TRBV5-1 and TRBJ2-7, reads KAGVTQTPRYLIKTRGQQVTLSCSPISGHRSVSWYQQTPGQGLQFLFEYFSETQRNKGNFPGRFSGRQFSNSRSEMNVSTLELGDSALYLCASSLAAGKDEQYFGPGTRLTVT.